The present TCR beta chain was sequenced within a study of spatial heterogeneity in lung cancer. Study-level information: Each time, sequencing found more beta-chain sequences than alpha-chain sequences.

This sample's time point: sample taken at primary tumor resection. Unsorted samples of tumor, nontumor lung or frozen PBMC had their whole RNA sequenced. Each TCR cDNA molecule bore a unique molecular identifier. TCRdb ran MiXCR on the 5' RACE reads and lists one entry per CDR3 protein. This table has about 36,000 distinct CDR3 sequences, 5.2% appearing once. This clonotype was recorded at least ten times. The antigen is unknown. The germline CDR1 and CDR2 sequences are MNHEY and SVGAGI. The CDR3 is 14 amino acids. After removal of 5 bases from V and 2 bases from J, the junction contained 6 bases not matched to a gene. Study-wide results and caveats: At resection, ubiquitous expanded tumor TCRs appeared in blood more than at follow-up.

The clonotype comes from a female donor with early-stage non-small cell lung cancer. The sample in question was PBMCs, obtained at surgery. The J gene is TRBJ2-7, the V gene TRBV6-5; 7 bases agree with TRBD2. The DNA for the CDR3 is TGTGCCAGCAGTCTAGCGGAAACGACCTACGAGCAGTACTTC. Translation gives CASSLAETTYEQYF.